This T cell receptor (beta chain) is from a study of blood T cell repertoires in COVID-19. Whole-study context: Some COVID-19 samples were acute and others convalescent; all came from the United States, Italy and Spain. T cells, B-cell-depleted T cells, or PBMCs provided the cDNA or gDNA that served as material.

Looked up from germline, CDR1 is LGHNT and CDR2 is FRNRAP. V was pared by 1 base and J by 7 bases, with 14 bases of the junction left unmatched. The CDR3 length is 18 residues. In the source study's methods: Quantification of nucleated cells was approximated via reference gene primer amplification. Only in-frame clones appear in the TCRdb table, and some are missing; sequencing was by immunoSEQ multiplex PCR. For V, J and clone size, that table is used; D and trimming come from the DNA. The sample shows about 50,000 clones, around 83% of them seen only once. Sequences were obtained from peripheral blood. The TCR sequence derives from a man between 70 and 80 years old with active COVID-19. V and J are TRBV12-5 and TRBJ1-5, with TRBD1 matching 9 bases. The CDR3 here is CASGLELGNRGLGQPQHF. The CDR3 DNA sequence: TGTGCTAGTGGTTTGGAACTAGGGAACAGGGGGCTTGGCCAGCCCCAGCATTTT.